This T cell receptor beta chain was retrieved from a study of post-analysis software for immune sequencing data. Across the study: Relapsing-remitting, secondary progressive and progressive-relapsing forms made up the multiple sclerosis disease courses.

Regarding this clonotype: Its antigen is as yet unknown.

Overall study results and limits: Multiple sclerosis patients had significantly lower normalized Chao1 diversity than controls. Compared with controls, patients had more of about 5 TRBV segments, including TRBV5-6, TRBV5-1 and TRBV20-1. F-measure co-clustering was strong for batch-matched samples.

V lost 0 bases to trimming and J lost 4 bases, with 13 bases between them. The CDR3 is 16 amino acids. Germline CDR1 MGHRA, CDR2 YSYEKL. Built from TCR beta cDNA, the libraries had unique molecular identifiers in them. Input populations of roughly 1 to 11 million T cells gave rise to roughly 500,000 cDNA molecules. TCRdb used MiXCR to reprocess the PCR reads, holding one entry per CDR3 protein. The table has a few hundred thousand distinct CDR3 sequences, around 31% seen once. Sequenced input: blood. The genes are TRBV4-1 and TRBJ1-5; D is ambiguous. This TCR was recovered from a girl younger than 18 with multiple sclerosis. DNA of the CDR3: TGCGCCAGCAGCCAAGACCCTATGCGAGGTAATCAGCCCCAGCATTTT. Amino acid sequence: CASSQDPMRGNQPQHF.